The 21 T cell receptor beta chains below come from one sample, sequenced in a study of technical replicates of blood from a handful of donors. Data came from immunoSEQ multiplex PCR; TCRdb stores just in-frame clones and leaves some out. The table shows some 77,000 clones, with approximately 86% occurring only once. Material for sequencing was PBMCs. The receptors originated from a human donor in good health. Some clones in this sample may be carry-over from other donors' samples.

The count of this clone is one. The J gene is TRBJ2-7, the V gene TRBV5-1, with a possible D match to TRBD1 (8 bases). V was pared by 2 bases and J by 3 bases, with 15 bases between. There are 15 residues in the CDR3. From germline, CDR1 is SGHRS and CDR2 YFSETQ. CDR3 coding DNA: TGCGCCAGCAGCTTCACAGGGGGGGGGAACTACGAGCAGTACTTC. It translates to CASSFTGGGNYEQYF. The whole variable domain, remainder taken from reference TRBV5-1 and TRBJ2-7, is KAGVTQTPRYLIKTRGQQVTLSCSPISGHRSVSWYQQTPGQGLQFLFEYFSETQRNKGNFPGRFSGRQFSNSRSEMNVSTLELGDSALYLCASSFTGGGNYEQYFGPGTRLTVT.

The CDR3, as DNA: TGTGCCAGCAACAAGGGGGGGAATTCGGGAAACACCATATATTTT. Its protein product is CASNKGGNSGNTIYF. The chain uses TRBV7-2 and TRBJ1-3; possible D gene TRBD1, 6 bases. The CDR3 loop spans 15 amino acids. CDR1 is SGHTA, CDR2 FQGNSA, per germline. V lost 7 bases to trimming and J lost 4 bases, with 17 bases between them.

This rearrangement joins TRBV6-1 to TRBJ2-7; weak D call: TRBD2 (5 bases). Germline V lookup: CDR1 MNHNS, CDR2 SASEGT. The CDR3 extends over 14 amino acids. Trimming removed 6 bases at V and 0 bases at J, with 12 bases between. This CDR3 is CASRDLSVSYEQYF. For the CDR3, the DNA is TGTGCCAGCAGGGACCTTAGCGTCTCCTACGAGCAGTACTTC.

The J gene is TRBJ2-1, the V gene TRBV11-1; D possibly corresponds to TRBD1 (5 bases). There are 17 residues in the CDR3. V was pared by 5 bases and J by 0 bases, with 17 bases between. Per germline, CDR1 SGHAT and CDR2 FQDESV (reference sequence). CDR3 nucleotide sequence: TGTGCCAGCAGCCTAAGCCCCGCTAGGGGCTCCTACAATGAGCAGTTCTTC. Protein sequence: CASSLSPARGSYNEQFF.

This clone was seen a single time. The chain is built from TRBV6-4 and TRBJ2-1; possible D gene TRBD2, 6 bases. V gave up 1 base and J gave up 8 bases, with 18 bases separating them. Germline assignment: CDR1 MRHNA and CDR2 SNTAGT. The CDR3 is 16 amino acids. DNA for the CDR3: TGTGCCAGCAGTGACTGGGGAACGGGAGAGATGCATGAGCAGTTCTTC. It codes for CASSDWGTGEMHEQFF.

The chain recombines TRBV29-1 with TRBJ2-3, with a tentative D call TRBD2 (5 bases). Germline-derived CDR1 and CDR2 are SQVTM and ANQGSEA. The CDR3 totals 14 residues. V dropped 4 bases and J dropped 4 bases, with 15 bases sitting between them. The CDR3 spells CSVVGPGSSDTQYF. The CDR3 bases are TGCAGCGTTGTTGGGCCGGGGAGCTCAGATACGCAGTATTTT.

The rearrangement uses TRBV7-2 and TRBJ1-6; weak D call: TRBD1 (5 bases). Deletions cut 6 bases from V and 6 bases from J, with 12 bases between. Germline assignment: CDR1 SGHTA and CDR2 FQGNSA. The CDR3 runs 14 residues. The CDR3 DNA follows: TGTGCCAGCAGAGGGGCCCTGGGTAATTCACCCCTCCACTTT. This codes for CASRGALGNSPLHF.

This clone was recorded a few times. V is TRBV7-9 and J is TRBJ1-1, with 8 bases that match TRBD1. Trimming removed 5 bases from V and 3 bases from J; junction bases left unmatched: 2. Germline V gene lookup returns CDR1 SEHNR and CDR2 FQNEAQ (reference sequence). The CDR3 has 13 amino acids. The CDR3 here is CASSRGQDTEAFF. CDR3 in DNA: TGTGCCAGCAGCAGGGGACAGGACACTGAAGCTTTCTTT. Complete variable domain (other parts from reference TRBV7-9 and TRBJ1-1): DTGVSQNPRHKITKRGQNVTFRCDPISEHNRLYWYRQTLGQGPEFLTYFQNEAQLEKSRLLSDRFSAERPKGSFSTLEIQRTEQGDSAMYLCASSRGQDTEAFFGQGTRLTVV.

The chain employs TRBV5-6 and TRBJ2-7; TRBD2 matches at 7 bases. The CDR3 is made up of 15 amino acids. Germline CDR1 and CDR2: SGHDT and YYEEEE. Trimming removed 1 base from V and 1 base from J; junction bases left unmatched: 5. CDR3 sequence (DNA): TGTGCCAGCAGCTTGTTCACTAGCGCTTCCTACGAGCAGTACTTC. It translates to CASSLFTSASYEQYF.

The V gene is TRBV5-4, the J gene TRBJ1-1; D is ambiguous. Germline CDR1 reads SGHNT; CDR2 reads YYREEE (reference sequence). V gave up 0 bases and J gave up 4 bases, with 4 bases separating them. The CDR3 is 12 residues long. The CDR3 coding sequence is TGTGCCAGCAGCTTGGCCAGCACTGAAGCTTTCTTT. Translation: CASSLASTEAFF.

The chain couples TRBV11-2 to TRBJ1-3, with unresolved D. CDR1 is SGHAT, CDR2 FQNNGV, per germline. This CDR3 has 16 residues. Trimming shortened V by 0 bases and J by 0 bases, and 9 bases separated the two germline ends. The CDR3 region is CASSLDHGYSGNTIYF. The DNA of the CDR3 is TGTGCCAGCAGCTTAGATCACGGTTACTCTGGAAACACCATATATTTT.

The rearrangement joins TRBV9 to TRBJ2-3, with 8 bases fitting TRBD2. The germline V gene has CDR1 SGDLS and CDR2 YYNGEE. The CDR3 runs 16 residues. V lost 0 bases to trimming and J lost 1 base; unmatched junction nucleotides: 4. CDR3 sequence: CASSVDAGGGTDTQYF. The DNA for the CDR3 is TGTGCCAGCAGCGTAGATGCGGGAGGTGGCACAGATACGCAGTATTTT.

The chain combines TRBV5-1 with TRBJ2-2; D is unclear. Trimming took 4 bases from V and 1 from J, leaving 5 bases between them. Germline values: CDR1 SGHRS, CDR2 YFSETQ. The CDR3 has 13 amino acids. CDR3 residues: CASSPENTGELFF. CDR3 DNA sequence: TGCGCCAGCAGCCCAGAGAACACCGGGGAGCTGTTTTTT.

This chain connects TRBV5-1 to TRBJ2-7, with 7 nucleotides matching TRBD1. The CDR3 runs 14 residues. V gave up 3 bases and J gave up 3 bases; unmatched junction bases: 6. The V gene's germline CDR1 is SGHRS and CDR2 YFSETQ. For the CDR3, the DNA is TGCGCCAGCAGCTGGAGACAGGGCCTCTACGAGCAGTACTTC. Translating it yields CASSWRQGLYEQYF.

The chain joins TRBV7-3 to TRBJ2-1, with D tentatively TRBD2 (5 bases). V lost 5 bases to trimming and J lost 12 bases, with 17 bases between them. Looked up from germline, CDR1 is SGHTA and CDR2 is FQGTGA. This CDR3 contains 13 residues. The CDR3, as DNA: TGTGCCAGCAGCCCAAATCTCCCGGGGAGGCAGTTCTTC. It yields the protein CASSPNLPGRQFF.

The rearrangement joins TRBV4-2 to TRBJ2-3; 11 nucleotides agree with TRBD2. J gave up 1 base and V 1 base, and 7 bases lay outside the gene matches. This CDR3 is built from 18 residues. Per germline, CDR1 LGHNA and CDR2 YNFKEQ. The CDR3 DNA sequence: TGTGCCAGCAGCCAAGGGATAGCGGGAGGGGGGGGCACAGATACGCAGTATTTT. This translates into CASSQGIAGGGGTDTQYF.

The rearrangement uses TRBV5-1 and TRBJ1-2; 7 bases are a match to TRBD1. Germline lookup yields CDR1 SGHRS and CDR2 YFSETQ. With 3 bases clipped from V and 6 bases from J, the junction kept 5 bases outside the gene matches. The CDR3 runs to 13 residues. The CDR3 DNA is TGCGCCAGCAGCTGGACAGGAGGGGATGGCTACACCTTC. Amino acids: CASSWTGGDGYTF.

This clone came up a few times. The CDR3 reads CAWIISGGRTGELFF. The CDR3 DNA is TGTGCCTGGATAATTTCAGGGGGACGCACCGGGGAGCTGTTTTTT. The gene calls are TRBV30 and TRBJ2-2; 7 nucleotides line up with TRBD1. The germline V gene has CDR1 GTSNPN and CDR2 SVGIG (reference sequence). This CDR3 comprises 15 residues. With V trimmed by 4 bases and J by 4 bases, 9 bases remained unmatched. Variable domain in full (rest from reference TRBV30 and TRBJ2-2): SQTIHQWPATLVQPVGSPLSLECTVEGTSNPNLYWYRQAAGRGLQLLFYSVGIGQISSEVPQNLSASRPQDRQFILSSKKLLLSDSGFYLCAWIISGGRTGELFFGEGSRLTVL.

This clone turned up a few times. This chain uses TRBV29-1 with TRBJ1-1, with TRBD1 as a possible D gene (6 bases). Germline CDR1 SQVTM, CDR2 ANQGSEA. This CDR3 is built from 15 residues. The V end was cut by 3 bases, the J end by 5 bases, with 19 bases between. This chain's CDR3 is CSVDMGAQTRTEAFF. Written as DNA, the CDR3 is TGCAGCGTTGACATGGGGGCCCAAACGCGGACTGAAGCTTTCTTT.

The rearrangement joins TRBV5-4 to TRBJ2-3; D unresolved. Germline V gives CDR1 SGHNT, CDR2 YYREEE (reference sequence). This CDR3 spans 13 amino acids. V was cut by 2 bases and J by 0 bases, with 4 bases left in between. CDR3 protein: CASSLASTDTQYF. Here the CDR3 DNA reads TGTGCCAGCAGCTTAGCAAGCACAGATACGCAGTATTTT.

This chain joins TRBV5-6 and TRBJ1-1; perhaps TRBD1 as D (6 bases). V was cut by 5 bases and J by 1 base, with 18 bases left in between. Per germline, CDR1 SGHDT and CDR2 YYEEEE. The CDR3 covers 16 residues. CDR3 in DNA: TGTGCCAGCAGTCCGACTGAGGGACACCGGAACACTGAAGCTTTCTTT. Its translation: CASSPTEGHRNTEAFF.